This record concerns one T cell receptor beta chain sequence. The data stem from a study of T cells in localized non-small cell lung cancer. TCRdb keeps only in-frame clones here, not all; method: immunoSEQ multiplex PCR. The data contain 55,000 to 65,000 clones, 70% to 90% of them singletons. Between the trimmed V and J ends, which lost 0 bases and 2 bases, there was a span of 12 bases. The length of the CDR3 is 16 residues. Germline-derived CDR1 and CDR2 are SGHTA and FQGTGA. The V gene is TRBV7-3, the J gene TRBJ2-3; D is possibly TRBD1 (6 bases). Material: peripheral blood, obtained before any cancer treatment. This TCR derives from a man aged 40 to 75 with stage I squamous cell lung carcinoma. The CDR3 sequence is CASSLTGTPFTDTQYF. The CDR3 coding sequence is TGTGCCAGCAGCTTAACCGGGACACCCTTCACAGATACGCAGTATTTT.